Following are 9 T cell receptor beta chains from one sample sequenced in a study of neurological immune-mediated disorders. Via MiXCR, TCRdb re-called the 5' RACE reads, giving one row per CDR3 protein. The repertoire holds approximately 90,000 distinct CDR3 sequences, with around 3.3% as singletons. Sequencing input: PBMCs. The receptor set was obtained from a woman under 30 with multiple sclerosis.

Concerning this clonotype: A much larger clone differs by one base, so this may be a read error. The chain carries TRBV12-3 or TRBV12-4 and TRBJ1-1; D call uncertain. Deletions cut 4 bases from V and 0 bases from J, with 12 bases between. CDR3 length equals 15 residues. CDR3 coding DNA: TGTGCCAGCAGTTGGAAAGATTCCATGAACACTGAAGCTTTCTTT. It encodes CASSWKDSMNTEAFF.

This clonotype was observed at least ten times. The chain recombines TRBV4-3 with TRBJ1-3; D unresolved. Germline assignment: CDR1 LGHNA and CDR2 YSLEER. V was trimmed by 1 base and J by 0 bases, leaving 7 bases between them. The CDR3 is 15 residues long. Written as DNA, the CDR3 is TGCGCCAGCAGCCAAGGTCTCTACTCTGGAAACACCATATATTTT. It codes for CASSQGLYSGNTIYF.

The rearrangement uses TRBV18 and TRBJ1-2, with a tentative D call TRBD1 (5 bases). CDR1 and CDR2 from the germline V gene are KGHSH and LQKENI. V was shortened by 2 bases and J by 2 bases, with 15 bases between the two germline ends. The CDR3 consists of 16 residues. The chain's CDR3 is CASSPAGFIKNYGYTF. DNA of the CDR3: TGTGCCAGCTCACCAGCAGGGTTTATTAAGAACTATGGCTACACCTTC.

This clonotype was seen many times. This chain connects TRBV7-2 to TRBJ2-3, with 8 bases aligning to TRBD1. J gave up 3 bases and V 3 bases, and 5 bases lay outside the gene matches. From germline, CDR1 is SGHTA and CDR2 FQGNSA. CDR3 length: 15 residues. The CDR3 region has the DNA TGTGCCAGCAGCTTGTGGACAGGGCTGACAGATACGCAGTATTTT. Its translation is CASSLWTGLTDTQYF. Based on the CDR3 plus reference TRBV7-2 and TRBJ2-3, the full variable domain is GAGVSQSPSNKVTEKGKDVELRCDPISGHTALYWYRQSLGQGLEFLIYFQGNSAPDKSGLPSDRFSAERTGGSVSTLTIQRTQQEDSAVYLCASSLWTGLTDTQYFGPGTRLTVL.

Many counts were recorded for this clonotype. The J gene is TRBJ2-1, the V gene TRBV4-1; D not certain. V dropped 2 bases and J dropped 9 bases, with 8 bases sitting between them. This CDR3 is 12 amino acids long. The germline CDR1 and CDR2 sequences are MGHRA and YSYEKL. The CDR3 DNA follows: TGCGCCAGCAGCCAACTGAACCTTGAGCAGTTCTTC. Its protein is CASSQLNLEQFF.

This clonotype occurred many times. The chain has TRBV5-1 and TRBJ2-7; D is uncertain. Deletions cut 2 bases from V and 0 bases from J, with 12 bases between. Germline V gene data show CDR1 as SGHRS and CDR2 as YFSETQ. The CDR3 runs to 15 residues. The CDR3 nucleotides read TGCGCCAGCAGCTTAAACGAGGTCTACTCCTACGAGCAGTACTTC. Protein product: CASSLNEVYSYEQYF.

This clonotype was seen ten or more times. V usage is TRBV7-2 and J usage is TRBJ1-5; D may be TRBD1 (5 bases). Germline V lookup: CDR1 SGHTA, CDR2 FQGNSA. Trimming cost V 5 bases and J 0 bases, with 17 bases left between them. CDR3 length equals 17 residues. In DNA, the CDR3 is TGTGCCAGCAGCCCGGGACCGTTTAAATCTAGCAATCAGCCCCAGCATTTT. Translated, it gives CASSPGPFKSSNQPQHF.

This clonotype has at least ten counts. The chain recombines TRBV6-9 with TRBJ2-7; 9 nucleotides line up with TRBD1. V lost 5 bases to trimming and J lost 6 bases; unmatched junction nucleotides: 8. Germline V gene sequence: CDR1 MNHGY, CDR2 SVAAGI. CDR3 size: 14 residues. The CDR3 loop reads CASSPRGQGIEQYF. Written as DNA, the CDR3 is TGTGCCAGCAGTCCCCGGGGACAGGGAATCGAGCAGTACTTC.

Many counts were recorded for this clonotype. The V call is TRBV7-9, the J call TRBJ1-2; D call uncertain. Germline lookup yields CDR1 SEHNR and CDR2 FQNEAQ (reference sequence). CDR3 length: 17 residues. V gave up 8 bases and J gave up 0 bases, with 22 bases separating them. In nucleotides, the CDR3 is TGTGCCAGCTGTTGGGCCCTGGTCCGCGTAACTAACTATGGCTACACCTTC. Protein product: CASCWALVRVTNYGYTF.